This T cell receptor (beta chain) was found in a study of blood T cells in healthy people across ages (dated by TCRdb to between 2015 and 2017). Looking at the study overall: In model experiments, template switching captured about one uniquely barcoded TCR beta cDNA molecule for every two T cells. For two donors (one aged 18 to 29 and one aged 80 or older), the study analyzed two additional independent replicas of 1 million unique cDNA reads from the same blood draw. The donors were divided into four age groups: young (average around 17 years), middle-aged (about 39), aged (approximately 62) and long-lived (82). The study measured age-related changes in TCR beta repertoire diversity using deep sequencing normalized with unique cDNA molecular identifiers. To avoid experimental bias, donors of different ages were spread randomly across the sequencing lanes. Findings and caveats that apply to the study as a whole: Because profiling used bulk unsorted PBMCs, naive and antigen-experienced compartments could not be compared conclusively. The long-lived group showed more naive CD4+ T cells, fewer expanded clones and increased TCR diversity than the aged group, suggesting age selection. Donor CMV infection status was unknown, potentially confounding age-related changes in expanded clonotypes. Total diversity estimates from one million sequenced T cells were considered lower bounds and underestimates. Observed TCR beta diversity per million T cells fell roughly linearly with age, and a significant reduction was already apparent by age roughly 40. The percentage of naive T cells measured by flow cytometry correlated strongly with observed TCR beta diversity.

The 39 donors, aged roughly 6 to 90 years, were systemically healthy Caucasian individuals from Russia. Around 10 milliliters of peripheral blood were collected from each donor into EDTA-treated Vacutainer tubes. PBMCs were isolated by Ficoll-Paque density-gradient centrifugation, with at least 6 million obtained per sample. Trizol reagent was used to extract total RNA from PBMCs, with at least 5 micrograms per sample. The percentages of naive CD45RAhigh/CD27high T cells were determined by flow cytometry on a PBMC aliquot from every donor. The library was prepared using 5' RACE. The sequencing machine was an Illumina HiSeq 2500. A second PCR of roughly 7 to 11 cycles was performed with a sample-barcoded 5' primer and a J-beta primer mix. A template-switch 5' adaptor carrying 12 random nucleotides introduced a unique molecular identifier onto each TCR beta cDNA molecule. At least 2.5 million CDR3-containing paired-end reads were obtained from each sample. First-strand cDNA synthesis was performed from all RNA using the Mint cDNA synthesis kit, with priming by a TRBC-specific oligonucleotide. Following uracil-DNA glycosylase treatment, all cDNA underwent a first 18-cycle PCR with the universal primers M1SS and BC2_uni_R. The study's own analysis went as follows. Each sample was normalized by randomly selecting 1 million high-quality reads, each carrying a distinct molecular identifier. Reads sharing molecular identifiers were discarded rather than binned into consensus sequences. MiTCR, with a Q25 quality threshold and the strictest error-elimination algorithm, was used for CDR3 identification, clonotype clustering and error correction. Lower-bound total TCR beta diversity was estimated with a nonparametric unseen species model using Euler transformation. Through fastp at Q25 and MiXCR, TCRdb rebuilt clones from the public reads, retaining in-frame beta chains. Rows with one shared CDR3 protein collapse into an entry with the most common genes and DNA. The V and J calls were determined by TCRdb, not by the authors. This sample comprises fewer than 1.5 million distinct CDR3 sequences, approximately 40% of them detected only once. The ten largest clonotypes hold under 8% of the sample.

The germline V gene yields MNHNS for CDR1 and SASEGT for CDR2. The CDR3, cysteine through phenylalanine, is 11 amino acids long. The retained sequence is limited to the CDR3, 33 bases, with the frame set at the first base. V ends up 6 bases short and J 10 bases short, with an unmatched junction base count of 5. With regard to this clonotype: It lacks a known antigen. It has no much larger one-base neighbor in the sample; base qualities were not kept.

The chain is encoded by TRBV6-1 joined to TRBJ1-1; the junction holds 7 bases that match TRBD1. The origin of this receptor is a woman between 18 and 29 years old in good health. Sequenced material: blood. The nucleotides read TGTGCCAGCAGATACCAGGGGGGAGCTTTCTTT. Translated, it reads CASRYQGGAFF.